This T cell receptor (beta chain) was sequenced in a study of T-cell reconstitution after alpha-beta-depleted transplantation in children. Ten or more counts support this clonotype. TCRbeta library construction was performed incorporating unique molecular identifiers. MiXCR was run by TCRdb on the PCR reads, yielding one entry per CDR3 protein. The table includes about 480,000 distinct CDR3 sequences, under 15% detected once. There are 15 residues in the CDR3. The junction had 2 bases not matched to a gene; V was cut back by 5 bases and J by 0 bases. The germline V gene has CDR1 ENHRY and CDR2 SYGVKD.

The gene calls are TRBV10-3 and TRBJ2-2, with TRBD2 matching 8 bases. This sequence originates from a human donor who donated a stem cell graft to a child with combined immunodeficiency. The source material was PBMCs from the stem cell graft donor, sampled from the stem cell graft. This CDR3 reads CAISPGLANTGELFF. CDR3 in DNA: TGTGCCATCAGTCCGGGACTAGCGAACACCGGGGAGCTGTTTTTT.